This T cell receptor (beta chain) is from a study of OX40 agonist ivuxolimab in advanced cancers. The method was immunoSEQ multiplex PCR; TCRdb's version includes in-frame clones alone and lacks a portion of them. The sample contains tens of thousands of clones, 80% to 85% of which appear only once. This CDR3 region has 11 residues. CDR1 is SGHAT, CDR2 FQNNGV, per germline. Deletions cut 5 bases from V and 1 base from J, with 2 bases between. The rearrangement links TRBV11-2 to TRBJ2-5; no clear D. The sequence was collected from an adult with an advanced solid tumor such as melanoma, head and neck, liver or kidney cancer. The source material was CD4+ or CD8+ T cells sorted from blood, sampled in a trial of the OX40 agonist ivuxolimab. CDR3 residues: CASSPQETQYF. In DNA, the CDR3 is TGTGCCAGCAGCCCCCAAGAGACCCAGTACTTC. The entire variable domain, with the rest obtained from reference TRBV11-2 and TRBJ2-5, is as follows: EAGVAQSPRYKIIEKRQSVAFWCNPISGHATLYWYQQILGQGPKLLIQFQNNGVVDDSQLPKDRFSAERLKGVDSTLKIQPAKLEDSAVYLCASSPQETQYFGPGTRLLVL.